These T cell receptor beta chains were read from a single sample in a study of technical replicates of blood from a few donors. Method: immunoSEQ multiplex PCR; TCRdb's copy keeps in-frame clones and lacks some. The sample has 76,000 or so clones; 90% to 95% are singletons. The sequenced sample consisted of T cells isolated from PBMCs. These receptors came from a human donor in good health. The CDR3 runs from the conserved cysteine through the conserved F or W. The listing skips clone size in some rows; elsewhere it reads once, few, many or a size class.

clone_size	j_call	v_call	cdr3_aa
.	TRBJ2-7	TRBV28	CASRNRNYEQYF
.	TRBJ2-1	TRBV7-9	CASSLPRTSGDYNEQFF
.	TRBJ2-7	TRBV6-5	CASSYSLAGGYEQYF
.	TRBJ2-1	TRBV7-3	CASSSEYNEQFF
.	TRBJ2-5	TRBV6-5	CASSYSIAKKETQYF
.	TRBJ2-7	TRBV5-4	CASSLLAGALDEQYF
once	TRBJ1-2	TRBV7-9	CASSTGQVYGYTF
.	TRBJ1-1	TRBV7-9	CASSPIRAGEGSRAFF
once	TRBJ1-3	TRBV25-1	CASSDGTGGNTIYF
few	TRBJ2-1	TRBV4-1	CASSQDSGNEQFF
.	TRBJ1-2	TRBV7-2	CASTTGKDRANYGYTF
.	TRBJ2-5	TRBV5-1	CASSTMTGGAGETQYF
.	TRBJ2-6	TRBV4-1	CASSQGSLRSGANVLTF
.	TRBJ2-1	TRBV18	CASSPQGANEQFF
.	TRBJ2-2	TRBV5-4	CASSSNRGASTGELFF
once	TRBJ1-1	TRBV5-1	CASRERNTEAFF
.	TRBJ2-7	TRBV11-2	CASSLASGSYEQYF
few	TRBJ2-7	TRBV2	CASSEAQIEQYF
.	TRBJ2-7	TRBV28	CASSYQHPLLREQYF
.	TRBJ1-3	TRBV6-5	CASSDIGTGNTIYF
.	TRBJ1-1	TRBV6-1	CASSEDTGENTEAFF
.	TRBJ2-3	TRBV7-6	CASSLPVDTQYF
.	TRBJ2-1	TRBV7-9	CASVRGEGSNEQFF
.	TRBJ2-3	TRBV27	CASSLSIGLAGPSTDTQYF
.	TRBJ2-7	TRBV9	CASSVGASGLSYEQYF
.	TRBJ1-2	TRBV11-2	CASSPLTEYGYTF
few	TRBJ1-2	TRBV5-1	CASSLDSYGYTF
.	TRBJ1-1	TRBV5-4	CASWKGVSGKTAMRTEAFF
few	TRBJ1-4	TRBV30	CAWSQTTGSGNEKLFF
.	TRBJ2-1	TRBV27	CASSPLAGAGTYNEQFF
.	TRBJ1-4	TRBV28	CASRGGGREKLFF
.	TRBJ2-7	TRBV7-9	CASSPKSAGGTKYF
.	TRBJ1-6	TRBV5-6	CASSKSPGQSRGLSPLHF
.	TRBJ1-1	TRBV19	CASSSLLRNTEAFF
.	TRBJ1-1	TRBV11-2	CASSLGKRRGLTEAFF
few	TRBJ1-1	TRBV6-5	CASSQSTVMNTEAFF
once	TRBJ2-1	TRBV7-2	CASSLRQGAYNEQFF
.	TRBJ2-7	TRBV28	CASSSPSGSYEQYF
.	TRBJ2-5	TRBV5-1	CASSFEDSYQETQYF
.	TRBJ1-2	TRBV5-4	CASSIPQGLKDYGYTF
.	TRBJ1-5	TRBV7-2	CASSPTLYQPQHF
.	TRBJ2-2	TRBV28	CASSLWSKSLGELFF
.	TRBJ1-2	TRBV14	CASSQSRQGHHGYTF
.	TRBJ1-5	TRBV28	CASSSSASTVSNQPQHF
.	TRBJ2-2	TRBV19	CASNTRTSNTGELFF
once	TRBJ2-5	TRBV18	CASSPAGRLRQTQYF
.	TRBJ2-7	TRBV29-1	CSVGVLGYSYEQYF
.	TRBJ2-1	TRBV19	CASSSPSGRAYNEQFF
.	TRBJ2-7	TRBV15	CATSRDRGSGRALSYEQYF
.	TRBJ1-2	TRBV30	CAWSTGGSRGYTF
.	TRBJ1-1	TRBV6-5	CASSQGHFTEAFF
.	TRBJ2-2	TRBV6-1	CASSNSGAGELFF
.	TRBJ2-7	TRBV6-6	CASSRQGNSYEQYF
.	TRBJ2-5	TRBV10-3	CAISDVTIAGPQETQYF
once	TRBJ1-1	TRBV7-9	CASSSLSSGNTEAFF